This entry features one TCR beta chain sequence. The target antigen is unknown. The J segment lost 8 bases and the V segment lost 4 bases, leaving 8 bases of the junction unmatched. The CDR3 has 14 amino acids. Germline V gene sequence: CDR1 SGHNT, CDR2 YYREEE (reference sequence). MiXCR was run by TCRdb on the 5' RACE reads, yielding one entry per CDR3 protein. The data hold fewer than 500,000 distinct CDR3 sequences, with about 24% observed a single time. The data were obtained in a study of CD8 T cells in ankylosing spondylitis. Study outcomes and limitations: Among TCR beta sequences, a motif of 7 to 9 highly homologous variants appeared characteristic of ankylosing spondylitis blood.

The rearrangement links TRBV5-4 to TRBJ2-1, with 8 bases lining up with TRBD1. The sequence was collected from a male donor with ankylosing spondylitis. Sample: blood, either unsorted or a sorted T cell fraction (not recorded which). The CDR3 loop reads CASSPGQGRDEQFF. CDR3 DNA: TGTGCCAGCAGCCCAGGACAGGGTAGGGATGAGCAGTTCTTC.